The 18 T cell receptor beta chains presented below share a single source sample, sequenced in a study of cytomegalovirus exposure and HLA in healthy donors. Primers included in the PCR were 60 Vbeta and 13 Jbeta primers. Profiled with immunoSEQ multiplex PCR; TCRdb holds only in-frame clones, not every one. This sample has more than 80,000 clones, with 60% to 85% found just once. What was sequenced was PBMCs. The receptors derive from a man in his late teens or twenties in good health and CMV-seropositive.

The V and J genes are TRBV7-8 and TRBJ2-7; D possibly corresponds to TRBD1 (6 bases). V gave up 10 bases and J gave up 2 bases, with 12 bases separating them. Looked up from germline, CDR1 is SGHVS and CDR2 is FQNEAQ. CDR3 size: 12 residues. DNA for the CDR3: TGTGCCATAGGGACATTTACCTACGAGCAGTACTTC. Translation: CAIGTFTYEQYF.

The chain joins TRBV2 to TRBJ1-5; no definite D call. Germline V gives CDR1 SNHLY, CDR2 FYNNEI. V lost 4 bases and J lost 6, with 22 bases in between. CDR3 length: 17 amino acids. CDR3 loop: CASSASEAAVPGQPQHF. CDR3 DNA sequence: TGTGCCAGCAGTGCCTCGGAGGCTGCCGTGCCCGGTCAGCCCCAGCATTTT.

This sequence joins TRBV29-1 and TRBJ2-1; no firm D call. Germline V gene lookup returns CDR1 SQVTM and CDR2 ANQGSEA. The CDR3 is 12 amino acids. V lost 7 bases, J lost 0 bases, and 7 bases lay in between. CDR3 sequence: CSGSSSYNEQFF. CDR3 nucleotides: TGCAGCGGGAGCTCCTCCTACAATGAGCAGTTCTTC.

The gene calls are TRBV28 and TRBJ1-2; the D gene is possibly TRBD1 (6 bases). Per germline, CDR1 MDHEN and CDR2 SYDVKM. The CDR3 is made up of 11 amino acids. V lost 4 bases to trimming and J lost 7 bases, with 7 bases between them. The CDR3 DNA is TGTGCCAGCAGTTCGGACAGTGGCTACACCTTC. The encoded protein is CASSSDSGYTF.

V gene TRBV6-1 combines with J gene TRBJ2-2; TRBD2 matches at 11 bases. CDR3 length: 15 amino acids. Per the germline V gene, CDR1 is MNHNS and CDR2 is SASEGT. With 7 bases clipped from V and 3 bases from J, the junction kept 4 bases outside the gene matches. CDR3 amino acids: CASTLTSGDTGELFF. For the CDR3, the DNA is TGTGCCAGCACCTTGACTAGCGGGGACACCGGGGAGCTGTTTTTT.

The chain has TRBV9 and TRBJ2-2; D is unresolved. V lost 0 bases and J 1 base, leaving 4 bases between the germline ends. Germline V CDR1 and CDR2: SGDLS, YYNGEE. The CDR3 is 14 residues long. The CDR3 reads CASSVARNTGELFF. In DNA, the CDR3 is TGTGCCAGCAGCGTAGCTAGGAACACCGGGGAGCTGTTTTTT.

The chain is built from TRBV9 and TRBJ2-1; 8 nucleotides match TRBD1. Trimming took 3 bases from V and 6 from J; bases not matched to a gene: 8. The CDR3 sequence is 15 residues long. Germline CDR1 SGDLS, CDR2 YYNGEE. CDR3 region: CASSADPGQGNEQFF. In DNA, the CDR3 is TGTGCCAGCAGCGCAGACCCTGGACAGGGCAATGAGCAGTTCTTC.

This chain links TRBV7-6 with TRBJ2-7; a weak D match, TRBD2 (6 bases). Trimming removed 0 bases at V and 6 bases at J, with 18 bases between. This CDR3 is 16 amino acids long. CDR1 is SGHVS, CDR2 FNYEAQ, per germline. This CDR3 reads CASSLARGSPFSEQYF. The DNA for the CDR3 is TGTGCCAGCAGCTTAGCGCGGGGCTCCCCCTTTAGCGAGCAGTACTTC.

The CDR3 here is CASRDDRNYEQYF. The CDR3 DNA follows: TGTGCCAGCAGGGATGACAGGAACTACGAGCAGTACTTC. The rearrangement uses TRBV2 and TRBJ2-7; D is perhaps TRBD1 (6 bases). This CDR3 is built from 13 residues. Germline assignment: CDR1 SNHLY and CDR2 FYNNEI. Trimming stripped 6 bases from V and 3 bases from J, with 12 bases between.

There are a few counts of this clone. This chain uses TRBV14 with TRBJ1-1; TRBD1 might be the D (5 bases). V dropped 3 bases and J dropped 4 bases, with 15 bases sitting between them. Germline V CDR1 and CDR2: SGHDN, FVKESK. The CDR3 sequence is 15 residues long. This CDR3 reads CASSHRQLFPTEAFF. The CDR3 nucleotides are TGTGCCAGCAGCCACAGACAGTTATTCCCCACTGAAGCTTTCTTT.

V and J are TRBV2 and TRBJ2-1; 8 bases line up with TRBD2. Germline V lookup: CDR1 SNHLY, CDR2 FYNNEI. CDR3 length equals 15 residues. V lost 2 bases, J lost 9 bases, and 9 bases stayed unmatched. CDR3 residues: CASSERSGRGGEQFF. CDR3 DNA: TGTGCCAGCAGTGAACGAAGCGGGAGAGGTGGTGAGCAGTTCTTC.

CDR3 DNA: TGTGCCAGCAGCCCCGTAGCGGGAGTCACCTACAATGAGCAGTTCTTC. It encodes CASSPVAGVTYNEQFF. This chain connects TRBV7-8 to TRBJ2-1; 9 bases line up with TRBD2. The CDR3 runs 16 residues. Germline-derived CDR1 and CDR2 are SGHVS and FQNEAQ. J gave up 2 bases and V 5 bases, and 7 bases lay outside the gene matches.

J is TRBJ2-7 and V is TRBV5-5; D not resolved. V was shortened by 4 bases and J by 4 bases, with 9 bases between the two germline ends. CDR1 is SGHKS, CDR2 YYEKEE, per germline (reference sequence). This CDR3 comprises 12 residues. The CDR3 protein is CASSLDKYEQYF. The CDR3 DNA reads as TGTGCCAGCAGCCTCGACAAATACGAGCAGTACTTC. Looking up the rest from reference TRBV5-5 and TRBJ2-7 gives the full variable domain: DAGVTQSPTHLIKTRGQQVTLRCSPISGHKSVSWYQQVLGQGPQFIFQYYEKEERGRGNFPDRFSARQFPNYSSELNVNALLLGDSALYLCASSLDKYEQYFGPGTRLTVT.

The rearrangement links TRBV10-3 to TRBJ2-1; 12 bases line up with TRBD2. The ends lost 10 bases at V and 4 bases at J; junction bases unmatched: 5. CDR1 is ENHRY, CDR2 SYGVKD, per germline. CDR3 length equals 14 residues. CDR3 sequence reads: CATRTSGEYNEQFF. The CDR3 DNA reads as TGTGCCACACGGACTAGCGGGGAATACAATGAGCAGTTCTTC.

The chain carries TRBV28 and TRBJ1-5; no definite D call. CDR3 size: 15 residues. V lost 3 bases to trimming and J lost 2 bases, with 11 bases between them. Germline V gene data show CDR1 as MDHEN and CDR2 as SYDVKM. CDR3 amino acids: CASSFGESGNQPQHF. For the CDR3, the DNA is TGTGCCAGCAGTTTTGGGGAGTCGGGCAATCAGCCCCAGCATTTT.

This clone was detected once. V gene TRBV7-3 combines with J gene TRBJ1-1, with 12 bases aligning to TRBD1. This CDR3 is 15 amino acids long. Per germline, CDR1 SGHTA and CDR2 FQGTGA. With 2 bases clipped from V and 5 bases from J, the junction kept 3 bases outside the gene matches. The DNA of the CDR3 is TGTGCCAGCAGCTTAGAGGGACAGGGGGCAACTGAAGCTTTCTTT. It specifies CASSLEGQGATEAFF.

V gene TRBV5-1 combines with J gene TRBJ1-1; 11 nucleotides match TRBD1. Germline V gene sequence: CDR1 SGHRS, CDR2 YFSETQ. The V and J ends lost 4 bases and 4 bases, in that order; junction bases with no gene match: 9. The length of the CDR3 is 16 residues. In nucleotides, the CDR3 is TGCGCCAGCAGCCCCGGGACAGGGGGGGCGGGCACTGAAGCTTTCTTT. It specifies CASSPGTGGAGTEAFF.

The rearrangement uses TRBV4-1 and TRBJ2-1; 7 bases are shared with TRBD2. Trimming removed 2 bases from V and 3 bases from J; junction bases left unmatched: 4. Germline assignment: CDR1 MGHRA and CDR2 YSYEKL. CDR3 length: 15 residues. The CDR3 nucleotides are TGCGCCAGCAGCCAAAGGAGGGAGGGCTACAATGAGCAGTTCTTC. Its protein product is CASSQRREGYNEQFF.